This T cell receptor (beta chain) was profiled in a study of blood T cells in healthy people across ages. Next came a second PCR, run for about 7 to 12 cycles, which used a sample-barcoded 5' primer along with a J-beta primer mix. Using its own MiXCR run on the 5' RACE reads, TCRdb lists one record per CDR3 protein. The sample yields some 750,000 distinct CDR3 sequences, 22% seen once. This clonotype has a count of ten or more. The sequence was collected from a man between 70 and 80 years old in good health. Sequenced: blood.

The CDR3 spells CASSLDGASYNEQFF. The CDR3 coding sequence is TGCGCCAGCAGCTTGGACGGAGCTTCCTACAATGAGCAGTTCTTC. This rearrangement joins TRBV5-1 to TRBJ2-1; no firm D call. Germline assignment: CDR1 SGHRS and CDR2 YFSETQ. This CDR3 contains 15 residues. V was clipped by 0 bases and J by 1 base, with 8 bases between them.